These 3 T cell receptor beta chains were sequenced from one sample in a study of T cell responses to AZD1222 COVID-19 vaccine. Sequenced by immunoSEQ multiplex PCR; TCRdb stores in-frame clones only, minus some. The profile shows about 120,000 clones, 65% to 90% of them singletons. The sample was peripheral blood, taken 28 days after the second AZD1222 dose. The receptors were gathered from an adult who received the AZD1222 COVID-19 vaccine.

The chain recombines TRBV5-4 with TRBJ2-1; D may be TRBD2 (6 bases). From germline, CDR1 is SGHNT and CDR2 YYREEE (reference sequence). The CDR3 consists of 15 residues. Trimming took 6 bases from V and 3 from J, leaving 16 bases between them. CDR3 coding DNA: TGTGCCAGCAACACCCGTGGGGGACTCTACAATGAGCAGTTCTTC. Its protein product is CASNTRGGLYNEQFF. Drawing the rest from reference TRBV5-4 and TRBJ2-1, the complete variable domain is ETGVTQSPTHLIKTRGQQVTLRCSSQSGHNTVSWYQQALGQGPQFIFQYYREEENGRGNFPPRFSGLQFPNYSSELNVNALELDDSALYLCASNTRGGLYNEQFFGPGTRLTVL.

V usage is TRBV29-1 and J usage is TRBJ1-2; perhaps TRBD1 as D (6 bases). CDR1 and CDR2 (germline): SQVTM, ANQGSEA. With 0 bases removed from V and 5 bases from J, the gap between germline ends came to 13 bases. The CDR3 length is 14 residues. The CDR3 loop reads CSVEEGNTGYGYTF. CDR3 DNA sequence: TGCAGCGTTGAAGAAGGGAACACAGGGTATGGCTACACCTTC. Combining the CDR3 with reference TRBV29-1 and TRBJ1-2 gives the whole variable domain SAVISQKPSRDICQRGTSLTIQCQVDSQVTMMFWYRQQPGQSLTLIATANQGSEATYESGFVIDKFPISRPNLTFSTLTVSNMSPEDSSIYLCSVEEGNTGYGYTFGSGTRLTVV.

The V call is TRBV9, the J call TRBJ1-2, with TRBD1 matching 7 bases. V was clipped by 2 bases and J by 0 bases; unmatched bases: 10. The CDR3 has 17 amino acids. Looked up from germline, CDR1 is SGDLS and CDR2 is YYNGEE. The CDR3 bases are TGTGCCAGCAGCGTTGGGACAGAGAAAGACCCTAACTATGGCTACACCTTC. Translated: CASSVGTEKDPNYGYTF.